Here is one T cell receptor (beta chain) with its context. Its antigen is undetermined. Before thyroid surgery, none of the patients had received any treatment. TCRdb re-analyzed the PCR reads using MiXCR. The table lists 53,000 or so clones, 20% of them singletons. The data are from a study of metastatic and nonmetastatic thyroid tumors. Notes on the study in general: Compared with benign nodules, malignant thyroid tumors were reported to have significantly higher TCR beta diversity in both blood and tumor.

There are 14 residues in the CDR3. V was shortened by 6 bases and J by 1 base, with 16 bases between the two germline ends. Germline V lookup: CDR1 DFQATT, CDR2 SNEGSKA (reference sequence). This TCR was recovered from a female donor with papillary thyroid cancer or a benign thyroid nodule (not recorded which). Some clones in this sample may be carry-over from other donors' samples. V usage is TRBV20-1 and J usage is TRBJ2-7, with D tentatively TRBD1 (5 bases). The sample taken for sequencing was blood. CDR3 nucleotide sequence: TGCAGTGCCAGATGTTACAGGCTATCCTACGAGCAGTACTTC. It translates to CSARCYRLSYEQYF.